Following are 25 T cell receptor beta chains from one sample sequenced in a study of blood T cell repertoires in COVID-19. The method was immunoSEQ multiplex PCR; TCRdb's version includes in-frame clones alone and lacks a portion of them. Here the sample spans about 240,000 clones, 80% to 85% being singletons. The sample taken for sequencing was peripheral blood. These receptors originate from a woman aged 55-70 years with active or convalescent COVID-19.

This clone was seen once. CDR3: CASSQVGSPANYGYTF. The CDR3 region has the DNA TGCGCCAGCAGCCAGGTCGGGTCTCCCGCTAACTATGGCTACACCTTC. This sequence joins TRBV4-1 and TRBJ1-2; D is unclear. V was trimmed by 3 bases and J by 0 bases, leaving 14 bases between them. CDR3 length equals 16 residues. Per the germline V gene, CDR1 is MGHRA and CDR2 is YSYEKL.

The chain is built from TRBV28 and TRBJ2-1; D is perhaps TRBD1 (6 bases). V shed 8 bases and J shed 5 bases, with 13 bases lying between them. CDR3 length: 13 residues. Germline V gene sequence: CDR1 MDHEN, CDR2 SYDVKM. Here the CDR3 reads CASANGQNNEQFF. As DNA, the CDR3 is TGTGCCAGCGCTAACGGACAGAACAATGAGCAGTTCTTC.

The rearrangement uses TRBV2 and TRBJ1-1; no firm D call. CDR3 length: 13 residues. Per the germline V gene, CDR1 is SNHLY and CDR2 is FYNNEI. V lost 4 bases and J lost 1, with 7 bases in between. CDR3 sequence (DNA): TGTGCCAGCAGTGGTCCGGGGAACACTGAAGCTTTCTTT. Amino acid sequence: CASSGPGNTEAFF.

The rearrangement uses TRBV27 and TRBJ1-6, with a possible D match to TRBD1 (6 bases). V shed 6 bases and J shed 6 bases, with 9 bases lying between them. Germline CDR1 reads MNHEY; CDR2 reads SMNVEV (reference sequence). This CDR3 contains 13 residues. The CDR3 protein is CASRRGINSPLHF. CDR3 DNA: TGTGCCAGCAGAAGGGGGATTAATTCACCCCTCCACTTT.

The chain couples TRBV6-2 or TRBV6-3 to TRBJ1-6, with 8 bases identical to TRBD1. Trimming cost V 5 bases and J 6 bases; bases outside gene matches: 3. Germline V CDR1 and CDR2: MNHEY, SVGEGT. The CDR3 consists of 14 residues. The CDR3 DNA is TGTGCCAGCAGTCGGACAGGGCGTAATTCACCCCTCCACTTT. It yields the protein CASSRTGRNSPLHF.

CDR3 residues: CAWSGGTGEKLFF. CDR3 DNA sequence: TGTGCCTGGAGTGGCGGGACAGGGGAAAAACTGTTTTTT. The V and J genes are TRBV30 and TRBJ1-4, with TRBD1 identical over 9 bases. Unmatched junction bases numbered 2, after V lost 1 base and J lost 8 bases. The CDR3 spans 13 residues. Germline CDR1 and CDR2: GTSNPN and SVGIG (reference sequence).

This chain connects TRBV30 to TRBJ1-1, with 11 bases that match TRBD1. This CDR3 has 14 residues. Germline lookup yields CDR1 GTSNPN and CDR2 SVGIG (reference sequence). DNA for the CDR3: TGTGCTGCCCGGGACAGGGGGAGGGACACTGAAGCTTTCTTT. Translation gives CAARDRGRDTEAFF.

The chain has TRBV7-8 and TRBJ2-1; 10 positions match TRBD1. Germline V gene data show CDR1 as SGHVS and CDR2 as FQNEAQ. This CDR3 has 18 residues. J gave up 5 bases and V 5 bases, and 15 bases lay outside the gene matches. The DNA of the CDR3 is TGTGCCAGCAGCCAAGACAGGGGGCGATCAGCCGATAACAATGAGCAGTTCTTC. Translating gives CASSQDRGRSADNNEQFF.

J is TRBJ1-1 and V is TRBV15; 7 bases align to TRBD1. After removal of 0 bases from V and 11 bases from J, the junction contained 12 bases not matched to a gene. The CDR3 runs 15 residues. CDR1 is LNHNV, CDR2 YYDKDF, per germline (reference sequence). The DNA for the CDR3 is TGTGCCACCAGCAGAGAGGCCGGGACAGCAATGGACGCTTTCTTT. It codes for CATSREAGTAMDAFF.

The chain links TRBV5-1 to TRBJ1-6; D not resolved. The CDR3 is 15 residues long. In germline, CDR1 is SGHRS, CDR2 YFSETQ. Trimming shortened V by 5 bases and J by 9 bases, and 18 bases separated the two germline ends. CDR3: CASSTDPTGGSPLHF. CDR3 coding DNA: TGCGCCAGCAGTACTGACCCCACTGGAGGTTCACCCCTCCACTTT.

The rearrangement uses TRBV27 and TRBJ2-7; 12 nucleotides agree with TRBD2. The germline V gene has CDR1 MNHEY and CDR2 SMNVEV (reference sequence). V was pared by 6 bases and J by 5 bases, with 5 bases of the junction left unmatched. The CDR3 extends over 14 amino acids. In DNA, the CDR3 is TGTGCCAGCAGCTTCCTAGCGGGGGGGCACGAGCAGTACTTC. This codes for CASSFLAGGHEQYF.

In this sample, this clone turned up a few times. The J gene is TRBJ1-2, the V gene TRBV2; D is ambiguous. Germline lookup yields CDR1 SNHLY and CDR2 FYNNEI. There are 14 residues in the CDR3. The V end lost 7 bases, the J end lost 4 bases, and 16 bases lay between the germline ends. CDR3 region: CASKVTGLAYGYTF. CDR3 DNA: TGTGCCAGCAAGGTAACCGGGTTGGCCTATGGCTACACCTTC.

This sequence joins TRBV4-1 and TRBJ1-1; D not certain. Germline CDR1 MGHRA, CDR2 YSYEKL. This CDR3 contains 13 residues. Trimming shortened V by 4 bases and J by 4 bases, and 10 bases separated the two germline ends. The CDR3 DNA sequence: TGCGCCAGCAGCCCAAGCCTCCTCACTGAAGCTTTCTTT. This gives the protein CASSPSLLTEAFF.

The CDR3 DNA sequence: TGTGCCTGGGGTCGATACGGACAGGGGGGTGAGCAGTACTTC. Amino acid sequence: CAWGRYGQGGEQYF. This chain links TRBV30 with TRBJ2-7, with 10 bases lining up with TRBD1. The CDR3 sequence is 14 residues long. Germline CDR1 reads GTSNPN; CDR2 reads SVGIG (reference sequence). V gave up 5 bases and J gave up 7 bases; unmatched junction bases: 11. The full variable domain, completed using reference TRBV30 and TRBJ2-7, is SQTIHQWPATLVQPVGSPLSLECTVEGTSNPNLYWYRQAAGRGLQLLFYSVGIGQISSEVPQNLSASRPQDRQFILSSKKLLLSDSGFYLCAWGRYGQGGEQYFGPGTRLTVT.

The chain recombines TRBV7-8 with TRBJ1-3, with 7 positions matching TRBD1. CDR1 is SGHVS, CDR2 FQNEAQ, per germline. V shed 6 bases and J 4 bases; nucleotides not matched to a gene: 6. The CDR3 spans 14 residues. The CDR3 loop reads CASRTSDRGNTIYF. Here the CDR3 DNA reads TGTGCCAGCAGAACCTCGGACAGGGGAAACACCATATATTTT.

V and J are TRBV7-9 and TRBJ1-5; 7 bases align to TRBD1. The CDR3 spans 15 residues. The germline V gene encodes CDR1 SEHNR and CDR2 FQNEAQ (reference sequence). Losses at the gene ends were 5 bases for V and 5 bases for J; bases not matched to a gene: 9. The CDR3: CASSRSGQADQPQHF. The CDR3 DNA follows: TGTGCCAGCAGCCGCTCCGGACAGGCCGATCAGCCCCAGCATTTT.

This clone was observed a single time. The chain carries TRBV10-2 and TRBJ1-1; D unclear. The V and J ends lost 0 bases and 11 bases respectively, with 13 bases between them. This CDR3 comprises 13 residues. Germline values: CDR1 WSHSY, CDR2 SAAADI. CDR3 residues: CASSESSPPTAFF. The CDR3 nucleotides read TGCGCCAGCAGTGAGTCATCCCCTCCTACGGCTTTCTTT.

J is TRBJ1-3 and V is TRBV6-5; D is undetermined. There are 15 residues in the CDR3. Germline CDR1 reads MNHEY; CDR2 reads SVGAGI. V was pared by 5 bases and J by 0 bases, with 11 bases between. CDR3 loop: CASSRAPSSGNTIYF. DNA for the CDR3: TGTGCCAGCAGTCGAGCGCCGAGCTCTGGAAACACCATATATTTT.

A word on this clone: Mismatch with germline at one junction end may stem from a read error. The same CDR3 can be traced to other DNA sequences in this sample. This chain links TRBV7-7 with TRBJ1-4; D remains ambiguous. This CDR3 is built from 13 residues. Germline lookup yields CDR1 SSHAT and CDR2 FNYEAQ (reference sequence). The CDR3 spells CASSLGLNEKLFF. The CDR3 nucleotides are TGTGCTAGCAGCTTAGGGCTTAATGAAAAACTGTTTTTT.

This clone turned up a few times. This chain connects TRBV3-1 (or the pseudogene TRBV3-2) to TRBJ2-3, with 11 bases identical to TRBD1. The length of the CDR3 is 16 residues. Per the germline V gene, CDR1 is LGHDT and CDR2 is YNNKEL (reference sequence). Trimming took 3 bases from V and 4 from J; bases not matched to a gene: 6. CDR3 DNA sequence: TGTGCCAGCAGCCACCTAGGACAGGGGGCGTCAGATACGCAGTATTTT. Translated: CASSHLGQGASDTQYF.

The chain is built from TRBV24-1 and TRBJ2-3; D remains unclear. The V gene's germline CDR1 is KGHDR and CDR2 SFDVKD. The CDR3 length is 16 residues. Trimming took off 3 bases at V and 2 bases at J, with 14 bases between the two ends. Here the CDR3 DNA reads TGTGCCACCAGTGATGCCAGGTCCGAGACCACAGATACGCAGTATTTT. This translates into CATSDARSETTDTQYF.

As regards this clone: A much larger clone lies one base from this, so it may be a read error. Other DNA sequences within the sample encode an identical CDR3. The V and J genes are TRBV7-3 and TRBJ2-3, with 8 bases matching TRBD2. Germline assignment: CDR1 SGHTA and CDR2 FQGTGA. V shed 5 bases and J 1 base; nucleotides not matched to a gene: 2. This CDR3 spans 14 amino acids. CDR3 DNA: TGTGCCAGCAGCCCCGGGGGGGGCACAGATACGCAGTATTTT. Protein product: CASSPGGGTDTQYF.

The CDR3 protein is CASSVSGYGYTF. CDR3 DNA: TGTGCCAGCAGCGTATCAGGGTATGGCTACACCTTC. The chain combines TRBV9 with TRBJ1-2, with a tentative D call TRBD1 (5 bases). The CDR3 runs 12 residues. Trimming shortened V by 1 base and J by 5 bases, and 6 bases separated the two germline ends. Germline CDR1 is SGDLS and CDR2 is YYNGEE.

The V and J genes are TRBV5-1 and TRBJ2-2, with D perhaps matching TRBD1 (6 bases). The CDR3 extends over 16 amino acids. Germline CDR1 reads SGHRS; CDR2 reads YFSETQ. With 1 base removed from V and 3 bases from J, the gap between germline ends came to 13 bases. The CDR3 sequence: CASSLWQGTDTGELFF. The CDR3 region has the DNA TGCGCCAGCAGCTTGTGGCAGGGGACGGACACCGGGGAGCTGTTTTTT. Filled out from reference TRBV5-1 and TRBJ2-2, the complete variable domain reads KAGVTQTPRYLIKTRGQQVTLSCSPISGHRSVSWYQQTPGQGLQFLFEYFSETQRNKGNFPGRFSGRQFSNSRSEMNVSTLELGDSALYLCASSLWQGTDTGELFFGEGSRLTVL.

The genes are TRBV5-5 and TRBJ2-7; 7 bases fit TRBD1. Germline CDR1 is SGHKS and CDR2 is YYEKEE (reference sequence). This CDR3 has 15 amino acids. After removal of 6 bases from V and 1 base from J, the junction contained 10 bases not matched to a gene. The CDR3 sequence: CASTPGTAVSYEQYF. The CDR3 DNA reads TGTGCCAGCACCCCCGGGACAGCCGTATCCTACGAGCAGTACTTC.